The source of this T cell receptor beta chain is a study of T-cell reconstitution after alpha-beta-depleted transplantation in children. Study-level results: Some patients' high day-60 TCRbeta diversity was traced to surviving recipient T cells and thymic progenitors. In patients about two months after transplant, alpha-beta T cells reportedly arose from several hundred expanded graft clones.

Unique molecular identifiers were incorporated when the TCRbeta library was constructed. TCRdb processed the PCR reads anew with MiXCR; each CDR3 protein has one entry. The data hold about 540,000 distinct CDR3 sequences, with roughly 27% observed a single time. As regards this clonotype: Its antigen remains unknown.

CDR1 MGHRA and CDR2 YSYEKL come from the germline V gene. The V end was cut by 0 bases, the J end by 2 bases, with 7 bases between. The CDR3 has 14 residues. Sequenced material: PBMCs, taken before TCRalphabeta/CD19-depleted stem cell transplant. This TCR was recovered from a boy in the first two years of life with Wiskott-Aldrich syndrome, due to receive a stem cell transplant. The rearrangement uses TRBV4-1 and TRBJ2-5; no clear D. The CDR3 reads CASSQDTLQETQYF. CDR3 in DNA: TGCGCCAGCAGCCAAGATACGCTTCAAGAGACCCAGTACTTC.